Following are 18 T cell receptor beta chains from one sample sequenced in a study of control samples from healthy donors and cancer patients. The table came from immunoSEQ multiplex PCR; TCRdb's copy has only in-frame clones and leaves some out. The sample lists 260,000 or so clones, over 75% occurring once. Sequencing was done on a sample of PBMCs. The receptors derive from a woman between 55 and 75 years old with lung cancer.

The rearrangement links TRBV10-1 to TRBJ1-1; maybe TRBD1 (5 bases). Germline loops: CDR1 WNHNN, CDR2 SYGVQD (reference sequence). The CDR3 covers 13 residues. V shed 3 bases and J shed 4 bases, with 9 bases lying between them. This CDR3 reads CASSDGGRTEAFF. The CDR3, as DNA: TGCGCCAGCAGTGATGGGGGTCGCACTGAAGCTTTCTTT.

The CDR3 reads CASSPTSGSYGYTF. The CDR3 DNA reads as TGCGCCAGCAGCCCTACCTCCGGGAGCTATGGCTACACCTTC. This chain connects TRBV5-1 to TRBJ1-2; unclear D gene. Looked up from germline, CDR1 is SGHRS and CDR2 is YFSETQ. CDR3 length equals 14 residues. The V end was cut by 4 bases, the J end by 4 bases, with 14 bases between.

The chain couples TRBV27 to TRBJ2-2; D unresolved. V was trimmed by 3 bases and J by 7 bases, leaving 6 bases between them. The CDR3 sequence is 12 residues long. Looked up from germline, CDR1 is MNHEY and CDR2 is SMNVEV (reference sequence). The CDR3 DNA reads TGTGCCAGCAGTTTCCCGGACGGGGAGCTGTTTTTT. Translation: CASSFPDGELFF.

This chain connects TRBV9 to TRBJ2-7; 7 bases are shared with TRBD1. CDR3 length: 13 amino acids. Unmatched junction bases numbered 3, after V lost 3 bases and J lost 3 bases. Germline lookup yields CDR1 SGDLS and CDR2 YYNGEE. CDR3 in amino acids: CASSGGDSYEQYF. CDR3 sequence (DNA): TGTGCCAGCAGCGGAGGGGACAGCTACGAGCAGTACTTC.

The chain joins TRBV18 to TRBJ2-1, with 7 bases fitting TRBD2. Germline trimming cut 3 bases from V and 10 bases from J; bases unmatched to any gene: 6. This CDR3 spans 13 amino acids. CDR1 KGHSH and CDR2 LQKENI come from the germline V gene. The CDR3 here is CASSPQGLDEQFF. DNA for the CDR3: TGTGCCAGCTCACCCCAAGGACTAGACGAGCAGTTCTTC.

This chain uses TRBV6-5 with TRBJ1-5; weak D call: TRBD1 (5 bases). The CDR3 runs 14 residues. Germline CDR1 is MNHEY and CDR2 is SVGAGI. V was clipped by 8 bases and J by 0 bases, with 11 bases between them. This CDR3 reads CASGADYSNQPQHF. CDR3 DNA sequence: TGTGCCAGCGGGGCGGACTATAGCAATCAGCCCCAGCATTTT.

V gene TRBV19 combines with J gene TRBJ1-2; no definite D call. The CDR3 consists of 16 residues. Germline values: CDR1 LNHDA, CDR2 SQIVND (reference sequence). V lost 2 bases to trimming and J lost 6 bases, with 19 bases between them. The CDR3 DNA follows: TGTGCCAGTAGTATAAGCCCCCGGCGTGGGAACCATGGCTACACCTTC. It is translated as CASSISPRRGNHGYTF. Full variable domain (outside the CDR3, taken from reference TRBV19 and TRBJ1-2): DGGITQSPKYLFRKEGQNVTLSCEQNLNHDAMYWYRQDPGQGLRLIYYSQIVNDFQKGDIAEGYSVSREKKESFPLTVTSAQKNPTAFYLCASSISPRRGNHGYTFGSGTRLTVV.

The chain has TRBV10-3 and TRBJ2-7; 8 positions match TRBD1. Germline loops: CDR1 ENHRY, CDR2 SYGVKD. The junction had 11 bases not matched to a gene; V was cut back by 0 bases and J by 4 bases. CDR3 size: 17 residues. CDR3 region: CAISESNLPGGFYEQYF. In DNA form, the CDR3 reads TGTGCCATCAGTGAGTCGAATCTTCCAGGGGGCTTTTACGAGCAGTACTTC.

The CDR3 sequence: CSASLDQPQHF. The CDR3 coding sequence is TGCAGTGCTAGTTTAGACCAGCCCCAGCATTTT. V gene TRBV20-1 combines with J gene TRBJ1-5; D gene ambiguous. This CDR3 comprises 11 residues. Germline V gene lookup returns CDR1 DFQATT and CDR2 SNEGSKA (reference sequence). V was cut by 3 bases and J by 7 bases, with 7 bases left in between.

The V and J genes are TRBV6-5 and TRBJ1-4; D might be TRBD1 (5 bases). Germline lookup yields CDR1 MNHEY and CDR2 SVGAGI. CDR3 length equals 15 residues. V was cut by 6 bases and J by 5 bases, with 16 bases left in between. CDR3 nucleotide sequence: TGTGCCAGCAGCCCAGGGACTTTTCAAAATGAAAAACTGTTTTTT. It specifies CASSPGTFQNEKLFF.

This chain joins TRBV5-1 and TRBJ2-3; 8 nucleotides agree with TRBD1. The CDR3 has 14 residues. The germline CDR1 and CDR2 sequences are SGHRS and YFSETQ. Trimming at V came to 0 bases and at J to 7 bases, leaving 4 bases not matched to a gene. The CDR3 here is CASSLGQGANTQYF. The CDR3 nucleotides are TGCGCCAGCAGCTTGGGTCAGGGGGCAAATACGCAGTATTTT.

The chain has TRBV18 and TRBJ1-5, with D hard to call. CDR1 and CDR2 (germline): KGHSH, LQKENI. Trimming left V 6 bases short and J 6 bases short, with 18 bases between. The CDR3 contains 15 residues. CDR3 DNA sequence: TGTGCCAGCTCTGGGCCGGGAGCAACGGGTCAGCCCCAGCATTTT. Its protein is CASSGPGATGQPQHF. The variable domain in full, with the rest retrieved from reference TRBV18 and TRBJ1-5, is NAGVMQNPRHLVRRRGQEARLRCSPMKGHSHVYWYRQLPEEGLKFMVYLQKENIIDESGMPKERFSAEFPKEGPSILRIQQVVRGDSAAYFCASSGPGATGQPQHFGDGTRLSIL.

The chain couples TRBV28 to TRBJ1-1; tentatively, D is TRBD1 (6 bases). The CDR3 sequence is 11 residues long. V was clipped by 7 bases and J by 7 bases, with 10 bases between them. Germline CDR1 is MDHEN and CDR2 is SYDVKM. The CDR3 region is CASKGGDEAFF. The CDR3 region has the DNA TGTGCCAGCAAGGGGGGGGATGAAGCTTTCTTT. The complete variable domain, with remaining parts taken from reference TRBV28 and TRBJ1-1, reads DVKVTQSSRYLVKRTGEKVFLECVQDMDHENMFWYRQDPGLGLRLIYFSYDVKMKEKGDIPEGYSVSREKKERFSLILESASTNQTSMYLCASKGGDEAFFGQGTRLTVV.

The genes are TRBV7-7 and TRBJ2-2; TRBD1 is a possible D gene (5 bases). Deletions cut 3 bases from V and 1 base from J, with 9 bases between. This CDR3 comprises 15 residues. Germline V gives CDR1 SSHAT, CDR2 FNYEAQ (reference sequence). The CDR3 sequence is CASSLNTGNTGELFF. CDR3 bases: TGTGCCAGCAGCTTGAATACAGGGAACACCGGGGAGCTGTTTTTT.

This clone was recorded once. J is TRBJ2-5 and V is TRBV4-1, with 10 bases that match TRBD2. In germline, CDR1 is MGHRA, CDR2 YSYEKL. The length of the CDR3 is 17 residues. Germline trimming cut 3 bases from V and 2 bases from J; bases unmatched to any gene: 9. CDR3: CASSQGASGGLQETQYF. DNA for the CDR3: TGCGCCAGCAGCCAGGGTGCTAGCGGGGGCCTTCAAGAGACCCAGTACTTC.

The count of this clone is one. V and J are TRBV7-6 and TRBJ1-1; TRBD1 might be the D (6 bases). The CDR3 has 17 residues. V lost 3 bases and J 5 bases, leaving 22 bases between the germline ends. Per the germline V gene, CDR1 is SGHVS and CDR2 is FNYEAQ. CDR3 coding DNA: TGTGCCAGCAGCTTCCCCTTTGCCCAGGGGCTGGGGACTGAAGCTTTCTTT. Residues: CASSFPFAQGLGTEAFF.

In nucleotides, the CDR3 is TGCGCCAGCAGCAGCCCAGAGGGGGTGAATGAAAAACTGTTTTTT. It yields the protein CASSSPEGVNEKLFF. The chain combines TRBV5-1 with TRBJ1-4, with D perhaps matching TRBD1 (6 bases). V shed 4 bases and J shed 5 bases, with 15 bases lying between them. This CDR3 is built from 15 residues. From germline, CDR1 is SGHRS and CDR2 YFSETQ.

The chain carries TRBV4-2 and TRBJ2-2; D is uncertain. The CDR3 has 15 amino acids. CDR1 is LGHNA and CDR2 is YNFKEQ in the germline V gene. V lost 3 bases to trimming and J lost 3 bases, with 11 bases between them. CDR3 DNA sequence: TGTGCCAGCAGCCAGGTCTCCGCGGACACCGGGGAGCTGTTTTTT. This sequence encodes CASSQVSADTGELFF.